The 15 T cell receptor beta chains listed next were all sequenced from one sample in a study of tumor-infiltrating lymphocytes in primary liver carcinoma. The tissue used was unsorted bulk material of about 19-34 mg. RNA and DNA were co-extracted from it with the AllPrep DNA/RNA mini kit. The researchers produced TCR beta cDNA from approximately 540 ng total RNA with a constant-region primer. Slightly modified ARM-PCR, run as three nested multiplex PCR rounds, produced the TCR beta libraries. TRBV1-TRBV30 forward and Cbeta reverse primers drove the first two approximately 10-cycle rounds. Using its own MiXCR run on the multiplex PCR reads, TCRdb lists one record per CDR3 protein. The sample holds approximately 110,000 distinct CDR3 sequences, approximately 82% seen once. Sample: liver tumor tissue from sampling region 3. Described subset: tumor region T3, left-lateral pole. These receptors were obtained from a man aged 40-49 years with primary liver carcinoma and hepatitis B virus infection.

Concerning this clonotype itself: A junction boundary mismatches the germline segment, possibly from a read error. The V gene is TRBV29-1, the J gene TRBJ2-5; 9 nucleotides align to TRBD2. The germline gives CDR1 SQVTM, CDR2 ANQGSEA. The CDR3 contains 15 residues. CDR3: CSVRTSASWAETQYF. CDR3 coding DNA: TGCAGTGTTCGGACTAGCGCGAGTTGGGCAGAGACTCAGTACTTC.

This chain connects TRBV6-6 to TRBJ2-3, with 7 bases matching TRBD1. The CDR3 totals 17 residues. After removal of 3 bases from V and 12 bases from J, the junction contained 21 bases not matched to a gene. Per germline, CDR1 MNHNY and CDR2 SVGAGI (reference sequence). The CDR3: CASSYSPGQAYTDIQYF. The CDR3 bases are TGTGCCAGCAGTTATTCTCCCGGACAGGCGTACACAGATATACAGTATTTT.

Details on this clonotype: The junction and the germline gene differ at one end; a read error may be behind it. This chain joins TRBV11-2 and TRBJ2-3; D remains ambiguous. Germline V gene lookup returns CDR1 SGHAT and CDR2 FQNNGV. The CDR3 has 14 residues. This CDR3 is CSTSPPGRADTRYF. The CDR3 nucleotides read TGTTCCACCAGCCCCCCGGGCCGGGCAGATACGCGGTATTTT.

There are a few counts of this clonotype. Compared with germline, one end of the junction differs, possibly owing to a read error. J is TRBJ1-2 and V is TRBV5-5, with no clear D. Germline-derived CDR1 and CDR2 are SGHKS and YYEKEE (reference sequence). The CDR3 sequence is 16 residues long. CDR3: CASSPHPNRTNYGCTF. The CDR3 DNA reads TGTGCCAGCAGCCCTCACCCGAACAGAACTAACTATGGCTGCACCTTC.

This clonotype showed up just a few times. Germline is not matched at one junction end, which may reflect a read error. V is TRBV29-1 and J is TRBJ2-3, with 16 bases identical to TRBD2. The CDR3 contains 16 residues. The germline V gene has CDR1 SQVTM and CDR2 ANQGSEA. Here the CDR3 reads CSVQGLAGGRADAQYF. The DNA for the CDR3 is TGCAGCGTCCAGGGACTAGCGGGAGGGAGGGCAGATGCGCAGTATTTT.

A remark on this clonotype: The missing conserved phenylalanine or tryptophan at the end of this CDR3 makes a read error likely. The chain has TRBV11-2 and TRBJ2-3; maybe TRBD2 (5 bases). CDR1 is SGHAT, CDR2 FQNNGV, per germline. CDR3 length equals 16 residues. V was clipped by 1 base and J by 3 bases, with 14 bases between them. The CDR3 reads CASSLVVGRATDTQYI. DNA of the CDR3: TGTGCCAGCAGCTTAGTAGTTGGGCGGGCGACAGATACGCAGTATATT.

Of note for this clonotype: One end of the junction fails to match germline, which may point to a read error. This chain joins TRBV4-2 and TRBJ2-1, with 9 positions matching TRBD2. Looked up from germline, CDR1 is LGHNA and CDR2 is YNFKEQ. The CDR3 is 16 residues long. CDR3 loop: CTSNPFKTSGYNEQFF. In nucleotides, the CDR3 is TGTACCAGCAACCCCTTTAAGACTAGCGGCTACAATGAGCAGTTCTTC.

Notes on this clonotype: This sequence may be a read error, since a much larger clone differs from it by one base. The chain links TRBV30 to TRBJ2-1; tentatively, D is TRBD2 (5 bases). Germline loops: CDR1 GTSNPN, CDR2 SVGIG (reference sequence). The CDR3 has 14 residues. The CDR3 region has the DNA TGTGCCTGGAGTCCCGATCCAGGAGGCAATGAGCACTTCTTC. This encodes CAWSPDPGGNEHFF. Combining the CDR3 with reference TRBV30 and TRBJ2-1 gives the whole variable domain SQTIHQWPATLVQPVGSPLSLECTVEGTSNPNLYWYRQAAGRGLQLLFYSVGIGQISSEVPQNLSASRPQDRQFILSSKKLLLSDSGFYLCAWSPDPGGNEHFFGPGTRLTVL.

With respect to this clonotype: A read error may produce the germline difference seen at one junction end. CDR3 bases: TGTGCCAGCAGCATAGGAGCTAGCGGACAAGAGACCCAGTATTTC. Its protein is CASSIGASGQETQYF. J is TRBJ2-5 and V is TRBV11-2; 7 nucleotides match TRBD2. CDR1 and CDR2 from the germline V gene are SGHAT and FQNNGV. The CDR3 is 15 amino acids.

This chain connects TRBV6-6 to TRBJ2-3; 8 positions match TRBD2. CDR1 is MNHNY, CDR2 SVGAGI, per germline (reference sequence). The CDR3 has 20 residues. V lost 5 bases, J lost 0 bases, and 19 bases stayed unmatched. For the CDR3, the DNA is TGTGCCAGCAGTCCAAGGACCAGCGGGAGTACAAAAAGGAGCACAGATACGCAGTATTTT. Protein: CASSPRTSGSTKRSTDTQYF.

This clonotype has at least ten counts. CDR3 DNA sequence: TGTGCCAGCAGTCCGGACAGGGTGAATGAGCAGTACTTC. This encodes CASSPDRVNEQYF. The gene calls are TRBV28 and TRBJ2-7, with 8 bases lining up with TRBD1. Losses at the gene ends were 5 bases for V and 7 bases for J; bases not matched to a gene: 7. This CDR3 is 13 amino acids long. Looked up from germline, CDR1 is MDHEN and CDR2 is SYDVKM.

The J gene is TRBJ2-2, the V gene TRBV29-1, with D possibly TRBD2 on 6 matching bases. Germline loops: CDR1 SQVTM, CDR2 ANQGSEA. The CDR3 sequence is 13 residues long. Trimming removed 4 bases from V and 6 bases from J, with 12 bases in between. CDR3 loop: CSVGITGAGELFF. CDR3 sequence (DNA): TGCAGCGTTGGGATAACGGGGGCCGGGGAGCTGTTTTTT.

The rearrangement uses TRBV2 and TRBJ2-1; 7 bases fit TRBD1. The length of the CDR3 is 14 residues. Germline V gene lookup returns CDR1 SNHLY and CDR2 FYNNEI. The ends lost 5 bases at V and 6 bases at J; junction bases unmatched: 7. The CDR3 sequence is CASSLRQGSNEQFF. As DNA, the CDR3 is TGTGCCAGCAGTCTCCGACAGGGTTCCAATGAGCAGTTCTTC.

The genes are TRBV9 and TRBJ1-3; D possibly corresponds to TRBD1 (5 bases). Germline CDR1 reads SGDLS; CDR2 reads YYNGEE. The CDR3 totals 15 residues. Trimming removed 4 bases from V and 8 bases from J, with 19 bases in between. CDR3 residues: CASSPTGTPGDTIYF. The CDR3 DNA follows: TGTGCCAGCAGCCCTACCGGGACTCCGGGGGACACCATATATTTT.

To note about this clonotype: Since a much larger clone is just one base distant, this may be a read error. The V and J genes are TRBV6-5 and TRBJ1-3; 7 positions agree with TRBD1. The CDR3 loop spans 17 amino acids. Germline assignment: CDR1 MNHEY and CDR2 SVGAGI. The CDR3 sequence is CASSIAGTANSGSTIYF. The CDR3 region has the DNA TGTGCCAGCAGCATTGCCGGGACAGCGAACTCTGGAAGCACCATATATTTT.